Each of the 22 T cell receptor beta chains below was sequenced from the same sample in a study of early T cells in non-severe SARS-CoV-2 infection. One entry per CDR3 protein results from TCRdb running MiXCR on the 5' RACE reads. The repertoire holds about 66,000 distinct CDR3 sequences, more than 15% seen once, with almost 9% in the top ten. Sequencing was performed on whole blood, taken at baseline. Receptor source: an adult who was a healthcare worker with PCR-confirmed SARS-CoV-2 infection or an uninfected control (not recorded which).

The chain combines TRBV29-1 with TRBJ2-1; 11 bases are a match to TRBD2. This CDR3 is built from 16 residues. The germline gives CDR1 SQVTM, CDR2 ANQGSEA. Trimming cost V 6 bases and J 8 bases; bases outside gene matches: 15. The CDR3 bases are TGCAGCGTGACCGGGACTAGCGGAGCCCCCCGCCATGAGCAGTTCTTC. Encoded protein: CSVTGTSGAPRHEQFF.

The DNA of the CDR3 is TGTGCCAGCAGCTTAGATTTGGTGTGGGCTGGAAACACCATATATTTT. Its protein product is CASSLDLVWAGNTIYF. V is TRBV11-2 and J is TRBJ1-3; no reliable D call. Per germline, CDR1 SGHAT and CDR2 FQNNGV. The V end lost 0 bases, the J end lost 2 bases, and 11 bases lay between the germline ends. This CDR3 has 16 residues.

This clonotype has more than one count but fewer than ten. The genes are TRBV12-5 and TRBJ2-7, with D uncertain. CDR1 and CDR2 (germline): LGHNT, FRNRAP. The length of the CDR3 is 14 residues. The V end lost 2 bases, the J end lost 2 bases, and 10 bases lay between the germline ends. CDR3 in DNA: TGTGCTAGTGGTTTGTGGACGGCCGCCTACGAGCAGTACTTC. Translated, it gives CASGLWTAAYEQYF.

The V and J genes are TRBV30 and TRBJ2-5, with unresolved D. Trimming stripped 3 bases from V and 5 bases from J, with 16 bases between. The CDR3 spans 14 residues. CDR1 is GTSNPN and CDR2 is SVGIG in the germline V gene (reference sequence). The CDR3 protein is CAWSIFSVGETQYF. As DNA, the CDR3 is TGTGCCTGGAGCATTTTCAGCGTGGGGGAGACCCAGTACTTC.

The chain couples TRBV29-1 to TRBJ2-1, with 10 nucleotides matching TRBD1. Trimming removed 7 bases from V and 7 bases from J; junction bases left unmatched: 7. CDR3 length equals 13 residues. In germline, CDR1 is SQVTM, CDR2 ANQGSEA. Written as DNA, the CDR3 is TGCAGCGCTGACAGGGGGCGCATAAATGAGCAGTTCTTC. It is translated as CSADRGRINEQFF.

This clonotype showed up many times. The rearrangement uses TRBV7-9 and TRBJ2-1; possible D gene TRBD2, 7 bases. V dropped 5 bases and J dropped 5 bases, with 16 bases sitting between them. The CDR3 is 15 amino acids. The germline gives CDR1 SEHNR, CDR2 FQNEAQ (reference sequence). This chain's CDR3 is CASSVGTGGHNEQFF. The CDR3 DNA reads TGTGCCAGCAGCGTCGGGACGGGGGGCCACAATGAGCAGTTCTTC.

The V gene is TRBV7-6, the J gene TRBJ2-7; D may correspond to TRBD1 or TRBD2 (5 bases each). The CDR3 has 15 residues. Per the germline V gene, CDR1 is SGHVS and CDR2 is FNYEAQ. Trimming removed 6 bases from V and 7 bases from J, with 22 bases in between. CDR3 protein: CASRSLGTGPREQYF. CDR3 bases: TGTGCCAGCAGGTCATTAGGTACGGGGCCACGGGAGCAGTACTTC.

This chain links TRBV29-1 with TRBJ2-7; D is possibly TRBD1 (6 bases). This CDR3 contains 12 residues. Germline V gene data show CDR1 as SQVTM and CDR2 as ANQGSEA. The germline V and J ends were trimmed by 7 bases and 3 bases, with 13 bases remaining between them. The CDR3 DNA follows: TGCAGCGGGGGGCAGGGTATCTACGAGCAGTACTTC. Translating it yields CSGGQGIYEQYF.

The chain carries TRBV7-9 and TRBJ2-3; 11 bases are shared with TRBD2. V shed 1 base and J 6 bases; nucleotides not matched to a gene: 3. The CDR3 has 15 amino acids. Per the germline V gene, CDR1 is SEHNR and CDR2 is FQNEAQ (reference sequence). The CDR3 region has the DNA TGTGCCAGCAGCTTAGAACTAGCGGGGGCCGATACGCAGTATTTT. It translates to CASSLELAGADTQYF.

This clonotype has more than one count but fewer than ten. The chain employs TRBV7-8 and TRBJ2-5; 9 bases are a match to TRBD2. The V gene end was trimmed by 6 bases and the J gene end by 5 bases; junction bases not matched to a gene: 7. The CDR3 is made up of 14 amino acids. Germline loops: CDR1 SGHVS, CDR2 FQNEAQ. The CDR3 spells CASREASGAETQYF. Written as DNA, the CDR3 is TGTGCCAGCAGGGAGGCTAGCGGGGCTGAGACCCAGTACTTC.

This clonotype was seen only a few times. The chain carries TRBV5-1 and TRBJ1-6, with 11 nucleotides matching TRBD1. Trimming cost V 3 bases and J 8 bases; bases outside gene matches: 4. The CDR3 spans 15 residues. The germline gives CDR1 SGHRS, CDR2 YFSETQ. CDR3 residues: CASSYGQGAYSPLHF. For the CDR3, the DNA is TGCGCCAGCAGCTACGGACAGGGGGCGTATTCACCCCTCCACTTT.

This clonotype was seen only a few times. The V gene is TRBV20-1, the J gene TRBJ2-3; D might be TRBD1 or TRBD2, each matching 5 bases. Trimming pared 6 bases from V and 0 bases from J, leaving 13 bases between. This CDR3 contains 14 residues. Germline V gives CDR1 DFQATT, CDR2 SNEGSKA (reference sequence). This chain's CDR3 is CSAAGTKSTDTQYF. DNA of the CDR3: TGCAGTGCGGCCGGGACGAAAAGCACAGATACGCAGTATTTT.

The CDR3 spells CASKTSRTQDNEQFF. The CDR3 nucleotides read TGTGCCAGCAAAACCTCCCGGACACAGGACAATGAGCAGTTCTTC. V usage is TRBV12-3 or TRBV12-4 and J usage is TRBJ2-1; the D gene is possibly TRBD1 (5 bases). The CDR3 is 15 residues long. Trimming took 7 bases from V and 5 from J, leaving 18 bases between them.

This clonotype was picked up a small number of times. The J gene is TRBJ2-7, the V gene TRBV12-3 or TRBV12-4; TRBD2 agrees at 11 bases. V lost 7 bases to trimming and J lost 6 bases; unmatched junction nucleotides: 17. The CDR3 loop spans 17 amino acids. The CDR3 bases are TGTGCCAGCACCCAATTCGGGCTAGCGGGAGGCCGACGCGAGCAGTACTTC. Translation: CASTQFGLAGGRREQYF.

J is TRBJ2-7 and V is TRBV5-4, with 8 bases aligning to TRBD1. Germline loops: CDR1 SGHNT, CDR2 YYREEE (reference sequence). The V gene end was trimmed by 8 bases and the J gene end by 5 bases; junction bases not matched to a gene: 15. The CDR3 has 15 amino acids. CDR3 amino acids: CARSIHPDRVNEQYF. Here the CDR3 DNA reads TGTGCCAGGAGCATACACCCGGACAGGGTAAACGAGCAGTACTTC.

The chain uses TRBV4-2 and TRBJ1-3; the match to TRBD1 covers 7 bases. Germline V gene data show CDR1 as LGHNA and CDR2 as YNFKEQ. This CDR3 contains 16 residues. The V gene end was trimmed by 0 bases and the J gene end by 2 bases; junction bases not matched to a gene: 4. The CDR3 DNA follows: TGTGCCAGCAGCCAAGACCCGGGACAGCCTGGAAACACCATATATTTT. Translated, it gives CASSQDPGQPGNTIYF.

The chain joins TRBV4-2 to TRBJ2-3; weak D call: TRBD2 (6 bases). Germline values: CDR1 LGHNA, CDR2 YNFKEQ. V gave up 0 bases and J gave up 11 bases, with 12 bases separating them. The CDR3 runs 13 residues. The DNA of the CDR3 is TGTGCCAGCAGCCAAGATCCGGCGGGGTTGCAGTATTTT. Its translation: CASSQDPAGLQYF.

The gene calls are TRBV27 and TRBJ2-7; TRBD1 or TRBD2 may be the D gene (6 bases each). Germline CDR1 and CDR2: MNHEY and SMNVEV (reference sequence). With 5 bases removed from V and 3 bases from J, the gap between germline ends came to 20 bases. The CDR3 is made up of 16 amino acids. The CDR3 DNA reads as TGTGCCAGCAGTCTCAAACTCGGGGGACACCACTACGAGCAGTACTTC. Its protein is CASSLKLGGHHYEQYF.

The V call is TRBV4-3, the J call TRBJ2-3; 8 bases line up with TRBD1. Germline trimming cut 0 bases from V and 5 bases from J; bases unmatched to any gene: 7. Germline lookup yields CDR1 LGHNA and CDR2 YSLEER. This CDR3 comprises 16 residues. CDR3 loop: CASSQDGQGAVDTQYF. The DNA of the CDR3 is TGCGCCAGCAGCCAAGACGGGCAGGGGGCTGTAGATACGCAGTATTTT.

This chain uses TRBV6-1 with TRBJ2-1; 8 bases are a match to TRBD1. V dropped 3 bases and J dropped 11; count of bases not matched to a gene: 6. Germline values: CDR1 MNHNS, CDR2 SASEGT. This CDR3 contains 13 residues. The chain's CDR3 is CASSDNGQGKQFF. The CDR3 DNA is TGTGCCAGCAGTGACAATGGACAGGGAAAGCAGTTCTTC.

The J gene is TRBJ2-2, the V gene TRBV19, with 10 bases fitting TRBD1. J lost 6 bases, V lost 11 bases, and 12 bases had no gene match. CDR1 LNHDA and CDR2 SQIVND come from the germline V gene (reference sequence). The CDR3 totals 15 residues. DNA of the CDR3: TGTGCCGTTTGGGACAGGGGAACGGCCTCCGGGGAGCTGTTTTTT. It translates to CAVWDRGTASGELFF.

This clonotype appeared a few times. V and J are TRBV11-2 and TRBJ2-1; 9 bases are a match to TRBD1. The CDR3 runs 15 residues. After removal of 4 bases from V and 4 bases from J, the junction contained 5 bases not matched to a gene. CDR1 is SGHAT, CDR2 FQNNGV, per germline. CDR3 residues: CASSSGQGLYNEQFF. The CDR3 nucleotides are TGTGCCAGCAGCTCCGGACAGGGGTTATACAATGAGCAGTTCTTC.